These 15 T cell receptor beta chains originate from one sample sequenced in a study of beta chain features in type 1 diabetes. Points from the study as a whole: A moderate, significant TCRB CDR3 shortening appeared in type 1 diabetes across four CD4+ subsets.

Every bit of the isolated RNA underwent reverse transcription, so sequencing read expressed TCRB transcripts. The data were produced by immunoSEQ multiplex PCR, yet TCRdb's version contains in-frame clones alone and is incomplete. The sample carries about 260,000 clones, just over 20% recorded once. Their recognized antigens are unknown. Material for sequencing was naive CD4+ T cells from blood. Receptors originate from a woman aged 35 to 49 with type 1 diabetes.

The chain is built from TRBV19 and TRBJ2-7; TRBD1 aligns across 10 bases. Unmatched junction bases numbered 1, after V lost 8 bases and J lost 3 bases. The CDR3 has 12 amino acids. Germline V lookup: CDR1 LNHDA, CDR2 SQIVND (reference sequence). CDR3 in amino acids: CASGDRGYEQYF. The CDR3 DNA sequence: TGTGCCAGTGGGGACAGGGGCTACGAGCAGTACTTC.

This clone was counted a few times. This chain links TRBV4-3 with TRBJ2-3, with D unresolved. Germline V gives CDR1 LGHNA, CDR2 YSLEER. The CDR3 is 16 amino acids. V shed 1 base and J shed 2 bases, with 13 bases lying between them. CDR3 DNA: TGCGCCAGCAGCCAAGGGTCGAGATTCCTCACAGATACGCAGTATTTT. This sequence encodes CASSQGSRFLTDTQYF.

On this clone itself: The sample contains more than one DNA sequence encoding this CDR3. The chain links TRBV9 to TRBJ2-5; tentative D call: TRBD1 (6 bases). Germline V gene data show CDR1 as SGDLS and CDR2 as YYNGEE. CDR3 size: 13 residues. V dropped 0 bases and J dropped 4 bases, with 7 bases sitting between them. The CDR3: CASSVVGGETQYF. CDR3 nucleotide sequence: TGTGCCAGCAGCGTAGTAGGGGGAGAGACCCAGTACTTC.

This clone was seen a few times. The V gene is TRBV4-2, the J gene TRBJ2-7; a possible D gene is TRBD1 (5 bases). From germline, CDR1 is LGHNA and CDR2 YNFKEQ. The V gene lost 4 bases and the J gene lost 2 bases, with 9 bases spanning the gap. This CDR3 is 13 amino acids long. CDR3 DNA sequence: TGTGCCAGCAGCCTCCAGGGCACCTACGAGCAGTACTTC. It codes for CASSLQGTYEQYF.

This clone was counted a few times. The rearrangement joins TRBV4-3 to TRBJ1-4; D remains unclear. The length of the CDR3 is 14 residues. CDR1 is LGHNA, CDR2 YSLEER, per germline. V was clipped by 2 bases and J by 7 bases, with 11 bases between them. CDR3 region: CASSQSRRVEKLFF. The CDR3 bases are TGCGCCAGCAGCCAATCGCGGCGAGTTGAAAAACTGTTTTTT.

This clone has only one observation. The chain links TRBV11-2 to TRBJ2-2, with D possibly matching TRBD2 (5 bases). Germline CDR1 and CDR2: SGHAT and FQNNGV. This CDR3 contains 14 residues. V was clipped by 5 bases and J by 6 bases, with 13 bases between them. Here the CDR3 reads CASSRERKPGELFF. The CDR3 coding sequence is TGTGCCAGCAGCCGCGAGCGGAAACCCGGGGAGCTGTTTTTT.

This clone was seen only once. The V call is TRBV7-2, the J call TRBJ2-1, with D hard to call. Per the germline V gene, CDR1 is SGHTA and CDR2 is FQGNSA. V dropped 0 bases and J dropped 9 bases, with 9 bases sitting between them. The CDR3 extends over 13 amino acids. CDR3 loop: CASSLAEEAEQFF. CDR3 bases: TGTGCCAGCAGCTTAGCAGAGGAAGCTGAGCAGTTCTTC. The full variable domain, in which reference TRBV7-2 and TRBJ2-1 provide the parts outside the CDR3, is GAGVSQSPSNKVTEKGKDVELRCDPISGHTALYWYRQSLGQGLEFLIYFQGNSAPDKSGLPSDRFSAERTGGSVSTLTIQRTQQEDSAVYLCASSLAEEAEQFFGPGTRLTVL.

This clone occurred once. The chain employs TRBV15 and TRBJ2-5, with TRBD1 matching over 8 bases. J gave up 3 bases and V 5 bases, and 5 bases lay outside the gene matches. This CDR3 comprises 14 residues. The germline V gene encodes CDR1 LNHNV and CDR2 YYDKDF (reference sequence). CDR3 in amino acids: CATSVGQGEETQYF. CDR3 DNA: TGTGCCACCAGCGTCGGACAGGGAGAAGAGACCCAGTACTTC.

CDR3 region: CSVESGVDEQYF. The CDR3 DNA is TGCAGCGTTGAATCAGGGGTGGACGAGCAGTACTTC. The chain has TRBV29-1 and TRBJ2-7, with a weak D call TRBD1 (6 bases). V was clipped by 2 bases and J by 5 bases, with 10 bases between them. Germline values: CDR1 SQVTM, CDR2 ANQGSEA. The CDR3 has 12 amino acids.

This chain connects TRBV5-1 to TRBJ2-5; TRBD2 might be the D (6 bases). Germline values: CDR1 SGHRS, CDR2 YFSETQ. The CDR3 loop spans 15 amino acids. V was trimmed by 0 bases and J by 6 bases, leaving 15 bases between them. As DNA, the CDR3 is TGCGCCAGCAGCTTGGTAGCGGACCTCCCGAAGACCCAGTACTTC. Amino acids: CASSLVADLPKTQYF. Complete variable domain (other parts from reference TRBV5-1 and TRBJ2-5): KAGVTQTPRYLIKTRGQQVTLSCSPISGHRSVSWYQQTPGQGLQFLFEYFSETQRNKGNFPGRFSGRQFSNSRSEMNVSTLELGDSALYLCASSLVADLPKTQYFGPGTRLLVL.

A few counts support this clone. The chain has TRBV5-4 and TRBJ2-1; D may be TRBD2 (6 bases). Deletions cut 1 base from V and 4 bases from J, with 9 bases between. The CDR3 runs 14 residues. Germline V CDR1 and CDR2: SGHNT, YYREEE (reference sequence). In DNA form, the CDR3 reads TGTGCCAGCAGCTTGCAGGCGGGGTACAATGAGCAGTTCTTC. Its protein product is CASSLQAGYNEQFF. Looking up the rest from reference TRBV5-4 and TRBJ2-1 gives the full variable domain: ETGVTQSPTHLIKTRGQQVTLRCSSQSGHNTVSWYQQALGQGPQFIFQYYREEENGRGNFPPRFSGLQFPNYSSELNVNALELDDSALYLCASSLQAGYNEQFFGPGTRLTVL.

V usage is TRBV28 and J usage is TRBJ1-5; a possible D gene is TRBD1 (6 bases). Germline V CDR1 and CDR2: MDHEN, SYDVKM. The V end was cut by 5 bases, the J end by 5 bases, with 16 bases between. The CDR3 runs 15 residues. CDR3 DNA: TGTGCCAGCAGTCTCCGGGACAACTTTTATCAGCCCCAGCATTTT. Translated: CASSLRDNFYQPQHF.

V usage is TRBV6-1 and J usage is TRBJ1-1, with a weak D call TRBD1 (5 bases). The V end was cut by 6 bases, the J end by 11 bases, with 16 bases between. The CDR3 is made up of 12 amino acids. Germline V gives CDR1 MNHNS, CDR2 SASEGT. CDR3 nucleotides: TGTGCCAGCAGGGAAACCGGGGGGTCGGCTTTCTTT. Translation gives CASRETGGSAFF.

This clone has more than one count but fewer than ten. The rearrangement uses TRBV9 and TRBJ2-1; 8 bases are a match to TRBD1. This CDR3 region has 17 residues. In germline, CDR1 is SGDLS, CDR2 YYNGEE. The J segment lost 7 bases and the V segment lost 0 bases, leaving 12 bases of the junction unmatched. CDR3 sequence (DNA): TGTGCCAGCAGCGTAGATTTCGGGCAGGGGGCGAATAATGAGCAGTTCTTC. Residues: CASSVDFGQGANNEQFF.

This rearrangement joins TRBV30 to TRBJ1-5, with D possibly TRBD1 on 5 matching bases. Germline CDR1 and CDR2: GTSNPN and SVGIG (reference sequence). The CDR3 is 15 residues long. V gave up 4 bases and J gave up 6 bases, with 19 bases separating them. In nucleotides, the CDR3 is TGTGCCTGGAATACCGGGGGGATATGGGGTCAGCCCCAGCATTTT. Its protein product is CAWNTGGIWGQPQHF.